This entry is about one T cell receptor (beta chain). The antigen is undetermined. Focal radiation was given together with CTLA-4 blockade (ipilimumab) to patients with chemo-refractory metastatic non-small-cell lung cancer. This entry belongs to a study of radiotherapy plus CTLA-4 blockade in lung cancer. The overall study: Disease control was achieved by around 33% of patients, and objective responses by less than 20%. The study's findings and limits: Once radiotherapy plus ipilimumab had been given, TCR clones derived from tumor expanded in blood. Early blood T cell clone dynamics reportedly forecast response best, with interferon-beta.

Some clones are missing from TCRdb's copy, which holds only in-frame ones; the method was immunoSEQ multiplex PCR. The data show roughly 59,000 clones, roughly 76% seen once. This TCR came from a human donor with non-small cell lung cancer whose response to radiotherapy plus ipilimumab could not be evaluated. The material was peripheral blood, obtained from a patient treated with radiotherapy plus ipilimumab.

As DNA, the CDR3 is TGCGCCAGCAGCCAAGATTGGGGGACAGGGGTTGGGAACACTGAAGCTTTCTTT. It translates to CASSQDWGTGVGNTEAFF. The chain is built from TRBV4-1 and TRBJ1-1; 10 bases agree with TRBD1. J gave up 1 base and V 0 bases, and 8 bases lay outside the gene matches. In germline, CDR1 is MGHRA, CDR2 YSYEKL. There are 18 residues in the CDR3.